This note documents a single T cell receptor beta chain sequence. The antigen remains undetermined. The sample is drawn from a study of CXCR3-negative and CXCR3-positive naive CD8 T cells. About the study: Libraries each contributed about 1.5 +/- 0.3 million TRB reads, for roughly 130 million in total. Study results and limitations: Comparison of naive cells showed more hydrophobic TRB CDR3s in CXCR3-positive than in CXCR3-negative naive cells. Cryopreserved cells partially lost CXCR3 expression, and fresh PBMCs were used in most assays.

It was by 5' RACE with UMI labels that the TRB cDNA libraries were prepared. Reprocessing the 5' RACE reads, TCRdb reports a single entry for every CDR3 protein and omits DNA. The sample's table shows about 140,000 distinct CDR3 sequences. The CDR3 length is 14 residues. The sequence derives from a human donor in good health. Some clones in this sample may be carry-over from other donors' samples. The sample comprised naive CXCR3+ CD8+ T cells from blood. This sample's subset: CD45RO-CCR7+CD27+CD95- naive CD8+ T cells expressing CXCR3 (TNR3+). The chain links TRBV12-3 or TRBV12-4 to TRBJ2-3. This CDR3 is CASSLARRTDTQYF.